These 21 T cell receptor beta chains came from one sample sequenced in a study of OX40 agonist ivuxolimab in advanced cancers. Here immunoSEQ multiplex PCR was the method, and the copy in TCRdb shows in-frame clones only, minus some. The table has about 38,000 clones, around 92% seen once. The source was CD4+ or CD8+ T cells sorted from blood, collected in a trial of the OX40 agonist ivuxolimab. These TCRs come from an adult with an advanced solid tumor such as melanoma, head and neck, liver or kidney cancer.

V is TRBV6-6 and J is TRBJ1-5; 7 bases line up with TRBD1. With 5 bases clipped from V and 0 bases from J, the junction kept 7 bases outside the gene matches. CDR1 is MNHNY, CDR2 SVGAGI, per germline (reference sequence). CDR3 length: 16 amino acids. The CDR3 sequence: CASSQDRWDSNQPQHF. CDR3 sequence (DNA): TGTGCCAGCAGTCAGGACAGGTGGGATAGCAATCAGCCCCAGCATTTT.

This chain uses TRBV10-3 with TRBJ2-1, with TRBD2 matching 8 bases. Trimming removed 0 bases from V and 7 bases from J; junction bases left unmatched: 11. Germline CDR1 is ENHRY and CDR2 is SYGVKD. The CDR3 is 17 residues long. CDR3 nucleotides: TGTGCCATCAGTGAGTCGAGGGTAGCGGGAACGGGGAATGAGCAGTTCTTC. Protein sequence: CAISESRVAGTGNEQFF.

The chain combines TRBV5-4 with TRBJ1-1; TRBD1 is a possible D gene (5 bases). Germline loops: CDR1 SGHNT, CDR2 YYREEE (reference sequence). Trimming took 1 base from V and 5 from J, leaving 12 bases between them. The CDR3 contains 14 residues. CDR3 region: CASSLTTGGTEAFF. The CDR3 DNA is TGTGCCAGCAGCTTGACCACAGGCGGGACTGAAGCTTTCTTT.

The gene calls are TRBV27 and TRBJ1-1, with 7 bases lining up with TRBD1. Germline trimming cut 5 bases from V and 1 base from J; bases unmatched to any gene: 10. The germline V gene has CDR1 MNHEY and CDR2 SMNVEV (reference sequence). The CDR3 covers 16 residues. CDR3 loop: CASSAYSGQPNTEAFF. The DNA for the CDR3 is TGTGCCAGCAGTGCATACTCGGGACAGCCGAACACTGAAGCTTTCTTT.

The chain combines TRBV12-5 with TRBJ1-2, with 10 nucleotides matching TRBD1. This CDR3 region has 13 residues. V was pared by 8 bases and J by 4 bases, with 4 bases of the junction left unmatched. Germline CDR1 LGHNT, CDR2 FRNRAP. CDR3 protein: CASSTGGFYGYTF. In DNA, the CDR3 is TGTGCTAGTTCGACAGGGGGCTTCTATGGCTACACCTTC.

CDR3 DNA sequence: TGTGCCATCAGTGACCCAGGGGGCTATGGCTACACCTTC. Residues: CAISDPGGYGYTF. The genes are TRBV10-3 and TRBJ1-2, with 7 bases lining up with TRBD1. Germline CDR1 is ENHRY and CDR2 is SYGVKD. The CDR3 is 13 residues long. After removal of 3 bases from V and 4 bases from J, the junction contained 2 bases not matched to a gene.

This chain uses TRBV6-5 with TRBJ2-3, with D perhaps given as TRBD1 or TRBD2 (5 bases each). The CDR3 loop spans 14 amino acids. Germline V gene data show CDR1 as MNHEY and CDR2 as SVGAGI. V was pared by 7 bases and J by 0 bases, with 11 bases between. CDR3 loop: CASTPGDSTDTQYF. CDR3 nucleotides: TGTGCCAGCACCCCCGGGGACAGCACAGATACGCAGTATTTT.

The J gene is TRBJ2-1, the V gene TRBV27; no clear D gene. V lost 5 bases and J lost 7, with 12 bases in between. The CDR3 covers 13 residues. Germline V CDR1 and CDR2: MNHEY, SMNVEV (reference sequence). The CDR3 region is CASSPAPTNEQFF. CDR3 sequence (DNA): TGTGCCAGCAGTCCTGCCCCCACTAATGAGCAGTTCTTC.

The chain uses TRBV19 and TRBJ2-7; D is possibly TRBD2 (6 bases). The CDR3 extends over 13 amino acids. Trimming left V 3 bases short and J 5 bases short, with 11 bases between. Germline-derived CDR1 and CDR2 are LNHDA and SQIVND (reference sequence). In DNA form, the CDR3 reads TGTGCCAGTAGTATGGGGGAGGTGGACGAGCAGTACTTC. As protein: CASSMGEVDEQYF.

The chain uses TRBV27 and TRBJ2-3; 9 bases fit TRBD2. From germline, CDR1 is MNHEY and CDR2 SMNVEV (reference sequence). After removal of 6 bases from V and 3 bases from J, the junction contained 10 bases not matched to a gene. This CDR3 comprises 16 residues. CDR3 region: CASRRVAGVRTDTQYF. CDR3 sequence (DNA): TGTGCCAGCAGGCGGGTAGCGGGAGTGAGGACAGATACGCAGTATTTT.

This sequence joins TRBV11-2 and TRBJ2-4; 8 nucleotides align to TRBD1. V was clipped by 3 bases and J by 9 bases; unmatched bases: 7. This CDR3 is 14 amino acids long. Germline assignment: CDR1 SGHAT and CDR2 FQNNGV. The CDR3, as DNA: TGTGCCAGCAGCTTTCCCGACAGGGGCGGCATTCAGTACTTC. Amino acid sequence: CASSFPDRGGIQYF.

The chain couples TRBV30 to TRBJ2-1; TRBD1 aligns across 7 bases. J lost 1 base, V lost 2 bases, and 2 bases had no gene match. This CDR3 contains 14 residues. Germline V gene lookup returns CDR1 GTSNPN and CDR2 SVGIG (reference sequence). The CDR3 region has the DNA TGTGCCTGGAGTTGGGACAGTTCCTACAATGAGCAGTTCTTC. Protein: CAWSWDSSYNEQFF. Looking up the rest from reference TRBV30 and TRBJ2-1 gives the full variable domain: SQTIHQWPATLVQPVGSPLSLECTVEGTSNPNLYWYRQAAGRGLQLLFYSVGIGQISSEVPQNLSASRPQDRQFILSSKKLLLSDSGFYLCAWSWDSSYNEQFFGPGTRLTVL.

The chain combines TRBV14 with TRBJ2-4; TRBD2 agrees at 13 bases. V dropped 1 base and J dropped 0; count of bases not matched to a gene: 3. CDR3 length: 18 residues. The germline V gene encodes CDR1 SGHDN and CDR2 FVKESK. CDR3 bases: TGTGCCAGCAGCCAAGGGGGACTAGCGGGATTAGCCAAAAACATTCAGTACTTC. This translates into CASSQGGLAGLAKNIQYF.

The chain carries TRBV27 and TRBJ2-7; 10 bases align to TRBD2. V dropped 6 bases and J dropped 6; count of bases not matched to a gene: 2. CDR1 and CDR2 (germline): MNHEY, SMNVEV (reference sequence). The length of the CDR3 is 12 residues. CDR3 sequence reads: CASRGLATEQYV. The DNA for the CDR3 is TGTGCCAGCAGGGGACTAGCGACCGAGCAGTACGTC.

On this clone itself: One junction end disagrees with the germline gene, perhaps due to a read error. This rearrangement joins TRBV6-5 to TRBJ2-5; a possible D gene is TRBD2 (5 bases). CDR3 length: 12 amino acids. Germline lookup yields CDR1 MNHEY and CDR2 SVGAGI. The CDR3 DNA reads TGTGCCAGCAACCCCGGACTCAATGAGCAGCACTTC. Translating it yields CASNPGLNEQHF.

The chain is built from TRBV19 and TRBJ1-3, with D perhaps TRBD1 (5 bases). CDR3 length: 15 residues. V lost 4 bases, J lost 0 bases, and 10 bases lay in between. The germline V gene has CDR1 LNHDA and CDR2 SQIVND (reference sequence). This CDR3 reads CASSRERGSGNTIYF. CDR3 bases: TGTGCCAGTAGTAGGGAGAGGGGCTCTGGAAACACCATATATTTT.

The rearrangement joins TRBV7-3 to TRBJ1-1, with no clear D. The CDR3 consists of 13 residues. Germline V gene lookup returns CDR1 SGHTA and CDR2 FQGTGA. The V end was cut by 5 bases, the J end by 1 base, with 8 bases between. Here the CDR3 reads CASSPSGNTEAFF. In DNA, the CDR3 is TGTGCCAGCAGCCCCTCGGGGAACACTGAAGCTTTCTTT.

The chain is built from TRBV18 and TRBJ2-1; D could derive from TRBD1 or TRBD2 (5 bases each). The CDR3 spans 15 residues. Trimming shortened V by 0 bases and J by 7 bases, and 13 bases separated the two germline ends. Germline CDR1 KGHSH, CDR2 LQKENI. The CDR3 DNA reads as TGTGCCAGCTCACCACCAAGGGACGGGCGGAATGAGCAGTTCTTC. Translating gives CASSPPRDGRNEQFF.

V gene TRBV7-6 combines with J gene TRBJ2-1; D not certain. CDR3 length: 12 residues. Germline CDR1 reads SGHVS; CDR2 reads FNYEAQ. Trimming removed 3 bases at V and 6 bases at J, with 6 bases between. DNA of the CDR3: TGTGCCAGCAGCTTTAGGGTCAATGAGCAGTTCTTC. Translation gives CASSFRVNEQFF.

The table lists this clone with a count of one. This chain connects TRBV9 to TRBJ2-3; tentatively, D is TRBD1 (5 bases). The CDR3 spans 15 residues. V dropped 0 bases and J dropped 3 bases, with 11 bases sitting between them. Per the germline V gene, CDR1 is SGDLS and CDR2 is YYNGEE. CDR3 bases: TGTGCCAGCAGCGTAGCAGGGTCCCCGACAGATACGCAGTATTTT. Protein sequence: CASSVAGSPTDTQYF.

This clone occurred once. The genes are TRBV2 and TRBJ2-7, with 8 positions matching TRBD2. Germline trimming cut 8 bases from V and 7 bases from J; bases unmatched to any gene: 13. This CDR3 has 14 amino acids. CDR1 is SNHLY and CDR2 is FYNNEI in the germline V gene. The CDR3 bases are TGTGCCAGCGGGGTTTCTCGGGGGGGGCGGGAGCAGTACTTC. This codes for CASGVSRGGREQYF.